This TCR beta chain was captured in a study of CD8+ T cells in alopecia areata (dated by TCRdb to the late 2010s). In the study overall: Treated patients were enrolled in an open-label pilot trial of oral tofacitinib, 5 to 10 mg twice daily, for moderate-to-severe alopecia areata. RNA came from the PAXgene miRNA kit for fixed scalp, the miRNeasy kit for PBMCs, and the RNeasy kit for mouse skin. Scalp clonality was compared across normal scalp (n=4), patchy alopecia areata scalp (n=8), and alopecia totalis/universalis scalp (n=8). The study used high-throughput TCRbeta sequencing to examine T cell clonal expansion in alopecia areata, in both the C3H/HeJ mouse model and human patients. In humans, TCRbeta sequencing was performed on scalp tissue and on sorted CD4+ and CD8+ peripheral blood T cells from healthy controls and from patients with patchy or totalis/universalis alopecia areata. Tofacitinib was given for 6 to 18 months, followed by 6 months of follow-up off drug to assess delayed response and recurrence. In treated patients, disease severity was measured using the SALT score, which gives the percentage of scalp surface area affected. Tofacitinib-treated patients had biopsies at baseline and at 4 and 24 weeks of treatment, with a later scalp biopsy in several patients. TCRbeta CDR3 regions were amplified by immunoSEQ multiplex PCR using 35 Vbeta forward and 13 Jbeta reverse primers.

This clone was counted only a few times. Its antigen target is currently unknown. No per-base quality is available; no much larger clone lies one base away. The treatment or condition tag for this specimen amounts to: oral pan-JAK inhibitor, 5-10 mg twice daily. Lesional scalp punch biopsies and peripheral blood were collected from alopecia areata patients. After PBMCs were isolated by density centrifugation and stained for CD3, CD4 and CD8, a FACSAria was used to sort CD4+ and CD8+ T cells. Libraries were made using the immunoSEQ multiplex PCR assay. To provide template for TCR sequencing, every sample had RNA extracted and reverse transcribed into cDNA. SuperScript III was used for first-strand cDNA synthesis, primed with a 2:1 mix of oligo-dT and random hexamers. Amplification bias was assessed with a synthetic immune receptor repertoire, and residual bias was removed computationally. As for the original processing: After raw reads were preprocessed to remove errors, the CDR3 was defined following IMGT conventions as running from the conserved cysteine to phenylalanine. Clonality was computed as 1 minus the Shannon entropy, with the entropy normalized by log2 of the number of productive unique TCRs. Whether scalp clones were CD4 or CD8 was inferred by matching scalp TCRbeta sequences against CD4 and CD8 repertoires sorted from blood. In TCRdb, the immuneACCESS table is reduced to in-frame sequences with V and J assigned. These tables do not hold every clone; where another copy was compared, an unresolved V gene accounts for under half, and the others remain unexplained. V and J calls and clone size are those listed in that table; D and trimming were worked out from the DNA. The sample records fewer than 250,000 clones, roughly two fifths of which are singletons. The ten most abundant clones make up 0.45% to 0.55% of the sample.

Trimming at the junction amounts to 2 bases on V and 3 bases on J, and the germline ends lie 14 bases apart. CDR1 is given as SQVTM and CDR2 as ANQGSEA, both from the germline V gene. Counted from cysteine to phenylalanine, this CDR3 has 15 amino acids. The kept DNA is CDR3 alone, 45 bases in frame from the first base. The full study reports these points: Because the treated cohort was small and included a single nonresponder, larger studies are needed to assess links between baseline CD8+ expansion and response. Many expanded lesional clones persisted in scalp and blood during tofacitinib treatment, which may partly explain relapse after stopping treatment. Resident alphabeta T cells in normal human skin are also sequenced, complicating scalp TCR repertoire analysis, unlike mouse skin dominated by gammadelta T cells. Compared with normal scalp, lesional scalp, particularly in alopecia totalis/universalis, had higher clonality and more expanded CD8+ clones, which suggests antigenic drive. TCR sequences shared between patients were less clear than in mice, possibly partly because of HLA diversity in the patient population. With tofacitinib, both scalp clonality and the number of expanded CD8+ clones among the top 100 scalp clones went down significantly.

The sequenced sample was CD4+ T cells sorted from blood, obtained at approximately week 30, from a patient treated with tofacitinib. This sequence uses TRBV29-1 and TRBJ2-4; TRBD2 might be the D gene, on 5 matching bases. The sequence was obtained from a human donor with alopecia areata. The DNA sequence is given as TGCAGCGTTGAATCGGGGTGGAAGGACAAAAACATTCAGTACTTC. Translated, this is CSVESGWKDKNIQYF.